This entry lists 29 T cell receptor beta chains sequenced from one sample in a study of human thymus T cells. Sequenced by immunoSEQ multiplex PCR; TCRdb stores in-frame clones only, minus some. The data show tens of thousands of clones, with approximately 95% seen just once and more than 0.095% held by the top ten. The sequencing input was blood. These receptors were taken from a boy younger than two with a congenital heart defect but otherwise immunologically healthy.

In DNA, the CDR3 is TGTGCCTGGAGTGTGGCGCGGGGGGTCCTCGGGGAGCTGTTTTTT. Protein: CAWSVARGVLGELFF. The chain carries TRBV30 and TRBJ2-2; 8 bases map to TRBD2. From germline, CDR1 is GTSNPN and CDR2 SVGIG (reference sequence). J lost 7 bases, V lost 0 bases, and 7 bases had no gene match. This CDR3 has 15 amino acids.

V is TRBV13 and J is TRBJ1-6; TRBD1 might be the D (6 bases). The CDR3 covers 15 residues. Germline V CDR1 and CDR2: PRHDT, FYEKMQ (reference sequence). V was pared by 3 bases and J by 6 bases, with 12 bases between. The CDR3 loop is CASSLRGHFNSPLHF. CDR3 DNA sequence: TGTGCCAGCAGCTTGCGGGGGCATTTTAATTCACCCCTCCACTTT.

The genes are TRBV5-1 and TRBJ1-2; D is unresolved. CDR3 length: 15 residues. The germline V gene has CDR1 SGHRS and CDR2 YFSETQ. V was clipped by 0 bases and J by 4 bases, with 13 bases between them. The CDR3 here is CASSLEGYKGYGYTF. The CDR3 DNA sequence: TGCGCCAGCAGCTTGGAGGGCTATAAGGGCTATGGCTACACCTTC.

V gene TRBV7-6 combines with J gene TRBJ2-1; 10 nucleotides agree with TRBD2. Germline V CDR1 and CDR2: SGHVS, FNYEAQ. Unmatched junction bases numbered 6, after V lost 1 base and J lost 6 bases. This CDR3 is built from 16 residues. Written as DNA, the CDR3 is TGTGCCAGCAGCTTAGAGGTAGCGGGGGGTTCCAATGAGCAGTTCTTC. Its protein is CASSLEVAGGSNEQFF.

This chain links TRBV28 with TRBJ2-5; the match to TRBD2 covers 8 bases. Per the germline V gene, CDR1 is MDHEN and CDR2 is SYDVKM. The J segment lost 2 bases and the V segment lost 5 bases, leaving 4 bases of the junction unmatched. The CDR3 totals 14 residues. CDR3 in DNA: TGTGCCAGCAGTCCCGGGACTAGGCAAGAGACCCAGTACTTC. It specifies CASSPGTRQETQYF. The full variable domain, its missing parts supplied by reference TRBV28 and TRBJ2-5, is DVKVTQSSRYLVKRTGEKVFLECVQDMDHENMFWYRQDPGLGLRLIYFSYDVKMKEKGDIPEGYSVSREKKERFSLILESASTNQTSMYLCASSPGTRQETQYFGPGTRLLVL.

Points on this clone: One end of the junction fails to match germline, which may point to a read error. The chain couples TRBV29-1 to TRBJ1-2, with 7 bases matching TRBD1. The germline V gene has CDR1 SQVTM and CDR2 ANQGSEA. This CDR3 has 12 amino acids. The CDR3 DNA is TGCAGCGTTGGCGGGACAGCATATGGTTACACCTTC. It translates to CSVGGTAYGYTF.

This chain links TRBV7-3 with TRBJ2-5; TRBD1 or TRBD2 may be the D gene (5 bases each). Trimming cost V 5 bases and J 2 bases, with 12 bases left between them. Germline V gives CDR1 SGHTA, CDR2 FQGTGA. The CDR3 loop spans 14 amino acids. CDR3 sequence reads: CASSPGAAQETQYF. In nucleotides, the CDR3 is TGTGCCAGCAGCCCCGGGGCGGCTCAAGAGACCCAGTACTTC.

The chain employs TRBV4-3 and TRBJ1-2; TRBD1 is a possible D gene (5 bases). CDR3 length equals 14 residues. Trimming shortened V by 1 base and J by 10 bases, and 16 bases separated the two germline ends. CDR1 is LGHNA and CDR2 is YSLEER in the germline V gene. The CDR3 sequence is CASSQARALPDYTF. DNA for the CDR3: TGCGCCAGCAGCCAAGCCAGGGCCCTCCCTGACTACACCTTC.

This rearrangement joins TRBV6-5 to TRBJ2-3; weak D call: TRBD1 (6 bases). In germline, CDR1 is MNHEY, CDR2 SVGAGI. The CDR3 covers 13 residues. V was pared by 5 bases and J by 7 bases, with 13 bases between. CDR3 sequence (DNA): TGTGCCAGCAGTGCCCCACAGGGACATACGCAGTATTTT. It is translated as CASSAPQGHTQYF.

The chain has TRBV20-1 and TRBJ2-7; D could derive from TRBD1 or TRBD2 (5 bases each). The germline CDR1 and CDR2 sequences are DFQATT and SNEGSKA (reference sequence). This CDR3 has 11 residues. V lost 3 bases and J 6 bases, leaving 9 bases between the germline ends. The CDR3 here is CSARKGSEQYF. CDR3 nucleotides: TGCAGTGCTAGGAAGGGGAGCGAGCAGTACTTC.

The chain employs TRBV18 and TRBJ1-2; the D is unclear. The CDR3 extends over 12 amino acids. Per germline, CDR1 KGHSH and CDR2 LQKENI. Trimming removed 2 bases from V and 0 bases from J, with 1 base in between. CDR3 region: CASSPANYGYTF. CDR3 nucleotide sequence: TGTGCCAGCTCACCAGCTAACTATGGCTACACCTTC. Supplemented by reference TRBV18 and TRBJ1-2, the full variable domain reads NAGVMQNPRHLVRRRGQEARLRCSPMKGHSHVYWYRQLPEEGLKFMVYLQKENIIDESGMPKERFSAEFPKEGPSILRIQQVVRGDSAAYFCASSPANYGYTFGSGTRLTVV.

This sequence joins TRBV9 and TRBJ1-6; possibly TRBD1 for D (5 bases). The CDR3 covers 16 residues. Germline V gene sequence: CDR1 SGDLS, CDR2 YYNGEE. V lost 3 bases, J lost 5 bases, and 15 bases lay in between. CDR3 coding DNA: TGTGCCAGCAGCGAGAGGGGAGAGTATAATAATTCACCCCTCCACTTT. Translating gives CASSERGEYNNSPLHF.

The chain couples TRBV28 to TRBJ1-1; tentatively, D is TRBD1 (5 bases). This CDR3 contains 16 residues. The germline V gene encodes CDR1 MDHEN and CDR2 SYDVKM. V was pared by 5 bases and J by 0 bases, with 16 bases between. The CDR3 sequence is CASSPLGDLMNTEAFF. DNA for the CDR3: TGTGCCAGCAGTCCCCTAGGGGACCTAATGAACACTGAAGCTTTCTTT.

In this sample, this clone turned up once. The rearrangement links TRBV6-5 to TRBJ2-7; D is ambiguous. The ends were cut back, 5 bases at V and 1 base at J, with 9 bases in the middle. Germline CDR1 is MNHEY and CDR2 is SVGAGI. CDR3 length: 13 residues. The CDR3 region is CASSDAHSYEQYF. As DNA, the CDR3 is TGTGCCAGCAGTGACGCTCATTCCTACGAGCAGTACTTC.

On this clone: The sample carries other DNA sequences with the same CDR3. In DNA form, the CDR3 reads TGCGCCAGCAGCCAAGATCGCGGTGGCGCCTACAATGAGCAGTTCTTC. It yields the protein CASSQDRGGAYNEQFF. The J gene is TRBJ2-1, the V gene TRBV4-3; no clear D gene. Deletions cut 0 bases from V and 2 bases from J, with 11 bases between. Germline assignment: CDR1 LGHNA and CDR2 YSLEER. There are 16 residues in the CDR3.

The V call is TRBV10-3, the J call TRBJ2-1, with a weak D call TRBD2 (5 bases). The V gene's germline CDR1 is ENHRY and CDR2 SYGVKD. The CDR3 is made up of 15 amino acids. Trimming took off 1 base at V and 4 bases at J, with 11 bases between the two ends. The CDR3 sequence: CAISELASIYNEQFF. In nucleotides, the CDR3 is TGTGCCATCAGTGAGTTGGCTAGCATTTACAATGAGCAGTTCTTC.

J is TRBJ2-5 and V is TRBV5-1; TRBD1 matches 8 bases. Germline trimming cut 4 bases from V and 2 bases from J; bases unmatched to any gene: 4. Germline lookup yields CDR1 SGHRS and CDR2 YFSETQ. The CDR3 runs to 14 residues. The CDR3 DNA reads TGCGCCAGCAGCGGACAGGGACCACAAGAGACCCAGTACTTC. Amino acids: CASSGQGPQETQYF.

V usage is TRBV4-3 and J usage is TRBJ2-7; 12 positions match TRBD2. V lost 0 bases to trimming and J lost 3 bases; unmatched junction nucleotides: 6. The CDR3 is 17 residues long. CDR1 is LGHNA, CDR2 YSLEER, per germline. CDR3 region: CASSQESLAGGVYEQYF. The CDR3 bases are TGCGCCAGCAGCCAAGAGAGTCTAGCGGGGGGGGTCTACGAGCAGTACTTC.

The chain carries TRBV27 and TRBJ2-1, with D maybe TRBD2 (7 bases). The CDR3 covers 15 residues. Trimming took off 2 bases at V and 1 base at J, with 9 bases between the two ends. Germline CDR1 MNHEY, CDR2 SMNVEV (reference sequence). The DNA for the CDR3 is TGTGCCAGCAGTTTAAAGGGGGGGTCCTACAATGAGCAGTTCTTC. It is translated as CASSLKGGSYNEQFF.

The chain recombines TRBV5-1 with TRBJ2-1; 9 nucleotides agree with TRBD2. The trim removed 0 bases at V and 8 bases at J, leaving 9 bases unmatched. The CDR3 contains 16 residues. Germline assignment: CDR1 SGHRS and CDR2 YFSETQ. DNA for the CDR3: TGCGCCAGCAGCTTGGTAGGGACTAGCCCGTTAGATGAGCAGTTCTTC. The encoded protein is CASSLVGTSPLDEQFF.

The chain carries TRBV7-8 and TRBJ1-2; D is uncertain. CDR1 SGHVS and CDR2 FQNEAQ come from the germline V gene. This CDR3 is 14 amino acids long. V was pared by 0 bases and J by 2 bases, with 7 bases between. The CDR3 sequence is CASSLAHRNYGYTF. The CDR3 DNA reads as TGTGCCAGCAGCTTAGCGCACCGGAACTATGGCTACACCTTC.

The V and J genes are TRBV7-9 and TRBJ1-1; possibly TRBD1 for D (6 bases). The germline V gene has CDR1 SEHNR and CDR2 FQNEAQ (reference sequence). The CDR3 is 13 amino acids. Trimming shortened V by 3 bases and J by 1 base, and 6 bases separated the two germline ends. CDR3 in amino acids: CASSFRGNTEAFF. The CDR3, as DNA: TGTGCCAGCAGCTTCAGGGGGAACACTGAAGCTTTCTTT.

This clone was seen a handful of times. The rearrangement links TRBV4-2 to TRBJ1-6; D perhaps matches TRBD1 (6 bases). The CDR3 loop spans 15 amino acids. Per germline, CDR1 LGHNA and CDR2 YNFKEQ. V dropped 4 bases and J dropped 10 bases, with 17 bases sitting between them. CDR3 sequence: CASSRSQGGESPLHF. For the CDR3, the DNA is TGTGCCAGCAGCCGATCACAGGGAGGTGAGTCACCCCTCCACTTT.

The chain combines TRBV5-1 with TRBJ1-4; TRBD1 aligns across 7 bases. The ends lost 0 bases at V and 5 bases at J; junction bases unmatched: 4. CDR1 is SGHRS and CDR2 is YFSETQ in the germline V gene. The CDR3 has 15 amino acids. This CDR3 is CASSLEGQSNEKLFF. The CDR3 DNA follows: TGCGCCAGCAGCTTGGAGGGACAGTCGAATGAAAAACTGTTTTTT.

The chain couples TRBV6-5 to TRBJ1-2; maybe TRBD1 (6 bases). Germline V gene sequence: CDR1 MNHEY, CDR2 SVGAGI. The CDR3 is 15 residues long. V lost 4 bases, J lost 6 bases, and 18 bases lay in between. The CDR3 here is CASSSPAGGGDGYTF. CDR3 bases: TGTGCCAGCAGTTCTCCCGCGGGGGGCGGGGATGGCTACACCTTC.

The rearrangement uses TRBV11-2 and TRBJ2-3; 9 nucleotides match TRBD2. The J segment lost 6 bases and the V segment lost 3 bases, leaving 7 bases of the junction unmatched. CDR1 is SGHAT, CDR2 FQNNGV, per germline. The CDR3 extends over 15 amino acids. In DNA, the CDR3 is TGTGCCAGCAGCTTCGTGTTAGCGGGGGCCGATACGCAGTATTTT. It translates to CASSFVLAGADTQYF. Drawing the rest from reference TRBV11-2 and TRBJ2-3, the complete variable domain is EAGVAQSPRYKIIEKRQSVAFWCNPISGHATLYWYQQILGQGPKLLIQFQNNGVVDDSQLPKDRFSAERLKGVDSTLKIQPAKLEDSAVYLCASSFVLAGADTQYFGPGTRLTVL.

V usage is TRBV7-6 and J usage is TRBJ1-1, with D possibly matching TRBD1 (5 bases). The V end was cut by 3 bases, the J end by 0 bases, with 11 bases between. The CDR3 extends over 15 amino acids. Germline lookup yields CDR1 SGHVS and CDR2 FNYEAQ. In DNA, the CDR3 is TGTGCCAGCAGCTTCGACGGACAATTGAACACTGAAGCTTTCTTT. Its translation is CASSFDGQLNTEAFF. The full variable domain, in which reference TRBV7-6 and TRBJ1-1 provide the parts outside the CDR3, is GAGVSQSPRYKVTKRGQDVALRCDPISGHVSLYWYRQALGQGPEFLTYFNYEAQQDKSGLPNDRFSAERPEGSISTLTIQRTEQRDSAMYRCASSFDGQLNTEAFFGQGTRLTVV.

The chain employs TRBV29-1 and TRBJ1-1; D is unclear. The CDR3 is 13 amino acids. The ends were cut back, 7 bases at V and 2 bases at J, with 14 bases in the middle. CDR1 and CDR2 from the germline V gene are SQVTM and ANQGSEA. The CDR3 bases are TGCAGCGCCGGGAGGCTCACCAACACTGAAGCTTTCTTT. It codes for CSAGRLTNTEAFF. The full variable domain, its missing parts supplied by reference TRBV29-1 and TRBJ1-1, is SAVISQKPSRDICQRGTSLTIQCQVDSQVTMMFWYRQQPGQSLTLIATANQGSEATYESGFVIDKFPISRPNLTFSTLTVSNMSPEDSSIYLCSAGRLTNTEAFFGQGTRLTVV.

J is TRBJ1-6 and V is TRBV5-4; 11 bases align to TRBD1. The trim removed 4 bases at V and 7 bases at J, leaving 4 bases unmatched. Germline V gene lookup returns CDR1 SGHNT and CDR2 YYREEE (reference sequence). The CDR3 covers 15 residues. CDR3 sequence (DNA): TGTGCCAGCAGCCTCCGGGACAGGGGGAATTCACCCCTCCACTTT. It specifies CASSLRDRGNSPLHF.